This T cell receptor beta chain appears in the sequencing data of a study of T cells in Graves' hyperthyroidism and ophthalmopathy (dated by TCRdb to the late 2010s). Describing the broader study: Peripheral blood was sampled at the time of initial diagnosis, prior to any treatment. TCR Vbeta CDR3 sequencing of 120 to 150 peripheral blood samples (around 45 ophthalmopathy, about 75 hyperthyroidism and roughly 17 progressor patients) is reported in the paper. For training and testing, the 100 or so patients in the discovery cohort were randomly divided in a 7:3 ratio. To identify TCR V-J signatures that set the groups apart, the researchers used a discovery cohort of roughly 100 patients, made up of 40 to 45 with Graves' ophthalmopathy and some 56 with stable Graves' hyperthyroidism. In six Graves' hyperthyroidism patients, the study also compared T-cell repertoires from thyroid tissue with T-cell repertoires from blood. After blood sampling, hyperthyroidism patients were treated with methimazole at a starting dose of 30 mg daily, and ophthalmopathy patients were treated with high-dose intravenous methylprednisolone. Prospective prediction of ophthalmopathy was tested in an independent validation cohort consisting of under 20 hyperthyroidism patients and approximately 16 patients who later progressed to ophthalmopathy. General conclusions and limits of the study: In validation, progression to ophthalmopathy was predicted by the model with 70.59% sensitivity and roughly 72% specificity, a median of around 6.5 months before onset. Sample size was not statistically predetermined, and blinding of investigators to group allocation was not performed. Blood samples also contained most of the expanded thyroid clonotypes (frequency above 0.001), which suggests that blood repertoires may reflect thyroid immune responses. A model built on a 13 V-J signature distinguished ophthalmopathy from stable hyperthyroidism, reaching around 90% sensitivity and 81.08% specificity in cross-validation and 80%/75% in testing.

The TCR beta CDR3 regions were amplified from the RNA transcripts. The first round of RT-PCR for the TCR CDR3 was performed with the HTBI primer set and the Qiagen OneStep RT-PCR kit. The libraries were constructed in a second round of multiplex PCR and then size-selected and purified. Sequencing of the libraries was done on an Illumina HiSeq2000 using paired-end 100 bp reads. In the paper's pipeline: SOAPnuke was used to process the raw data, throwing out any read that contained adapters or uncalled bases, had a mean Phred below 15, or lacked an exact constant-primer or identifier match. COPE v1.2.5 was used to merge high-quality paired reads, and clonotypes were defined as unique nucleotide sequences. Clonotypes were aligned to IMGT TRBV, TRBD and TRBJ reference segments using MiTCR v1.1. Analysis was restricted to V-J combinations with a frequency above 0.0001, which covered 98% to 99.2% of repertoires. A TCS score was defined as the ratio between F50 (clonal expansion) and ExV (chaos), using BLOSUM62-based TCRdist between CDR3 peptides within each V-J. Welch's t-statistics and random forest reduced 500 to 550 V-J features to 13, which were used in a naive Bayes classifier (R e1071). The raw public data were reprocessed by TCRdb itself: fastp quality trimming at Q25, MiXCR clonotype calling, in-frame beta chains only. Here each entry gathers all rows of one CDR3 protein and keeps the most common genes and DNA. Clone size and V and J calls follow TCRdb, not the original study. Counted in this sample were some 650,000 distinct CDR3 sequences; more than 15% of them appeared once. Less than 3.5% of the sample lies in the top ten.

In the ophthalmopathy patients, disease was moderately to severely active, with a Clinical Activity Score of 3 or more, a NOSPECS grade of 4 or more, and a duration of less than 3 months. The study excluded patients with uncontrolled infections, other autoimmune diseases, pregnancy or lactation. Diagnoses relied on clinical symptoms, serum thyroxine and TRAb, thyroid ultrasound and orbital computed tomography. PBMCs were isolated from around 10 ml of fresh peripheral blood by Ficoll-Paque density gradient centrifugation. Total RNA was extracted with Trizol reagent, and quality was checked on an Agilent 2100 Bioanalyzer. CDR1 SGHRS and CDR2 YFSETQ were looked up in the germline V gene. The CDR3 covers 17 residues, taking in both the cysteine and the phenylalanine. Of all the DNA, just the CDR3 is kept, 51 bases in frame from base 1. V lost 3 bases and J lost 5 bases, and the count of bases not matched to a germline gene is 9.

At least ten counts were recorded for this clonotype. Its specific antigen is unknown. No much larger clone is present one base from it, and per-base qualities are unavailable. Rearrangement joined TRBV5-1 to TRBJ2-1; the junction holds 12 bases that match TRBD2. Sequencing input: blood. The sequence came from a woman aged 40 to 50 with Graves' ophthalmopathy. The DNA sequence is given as TGCGCCAGCAGCTCCGACCTAGCGGGAGGGCTCCACAATGAGCAGTTCTTC. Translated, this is CASSSDLAGGLHNEQFF.